These T cell receptor beta chains were read from a single sample in a study of OX40 agonist ivuxolimab in advanced cancers. Libraries were prepared by immunoSEQ multiplex PCR; TCRdb keeps only in-frame clonotypes and omits some of them. There are about 77,000 clones in the sample; approximately 85% occur only once, and roughly 0.66% lies in the top ten. The specimen was CD4+ or CD8+ T cells sorted from blood, collected in a trial of the OX40 agonist ivuxolimab. Receptors were obtained from an adult with an advanced solid tumor such as melanoma, head and neck, liver or kidney cancer. The CDR3 runs from the conserved cysteine through the conserved F or W. The D gene is left open where the match is weak. Some rows mark clone size as missing; the rest say once, few, many or name a class of expanded clone.

size	V	D	J	DNA	CDR3
medium-sized	TRBV19	TRBD1	TRBJ1-2	TGTGCCAGTAGTCCATCCGGGACAGAAGCTAACTATGGCTACACCTTC	CASSPSGTEANYGYTF
NA	TRBV5-1	TRBD2	TRBJ2-1	TGCGCCAGCAGCTTACTAGCGGGGGCTTACAATGAGCAGTTCTTC	CASSLLAGAYNEQFF
NA	TRBV7-3	TRBD2	TRBJ2-3	TGTGCCAGCAGCGTCGGGCTAGCGGTAGATACGCAGTATTTT	CASSVGLAVDTQYF
NA	TRBV2	NA	TRBJ1-2	TGTGCCAGCAGTGACGTCTACCCTAACTATGGCTACACCTTC	CASSDVYPNYGYTF
NA	TRBV7-8	NA	TRBJ2-3	TGTGCCAGCAGCTCGAGATCCGGGACCGCCACAGATACGCAGTATTTT	CASSSRSGTATDTQYF
few	TRBV27	TRBD1	TRBJ1-5	TGTGCCAGCAGTCCAACAGGGGGCCATAATCAGCCCCAGCATTTT	CASSPTGGHNQPQHF
few	TRBV23-1	NA	TRBJ1-1	TGCGCCAGCAGTGGACTTCGTGGCTTT	CASSGLRGF
few	TRBV5-1	NA	TRBJ1-2	TGCGCCAGCAGCTTAAGAGGGACCGACCTTGGCTACACCTTC	CASSLRGTDLGYTF
NA	TRBV2	NA	TRBJ1-2	TGTGCCAGCAGTGATCGGAGAGGGACCTATGGCTACACCTTC	CASSDRRGTYGYTF
NA	TRBV18	NA	TRBJ1-4	TGTGCCAGCTCACCACAGGGAATAGGGGAAAAACTGTTTTTT	CASSPQGIGEKLFF
NA	TRBV4-3	TRBD1	TRBJ1-1	TGCGCCAGCAGCGGTGGAGGGGGACAGGGGGCATTTGAAGCTTTCTTT	CASSGGGGQGAFEAFF
NA	TRBV6-6	NA	TRBJ1-2	TGTGCCAGCAGCCGCAATCAAGACAGGAGCGGCTACACCTTC	CASSRNQDRSGYTF
NA	TRBV6-6	NA	TRBJ1-5	TGTGCCAGCAGCCCAAGGGGTAAGGGCAATCAGCCCCAGCATTTT	CASSPRGKGNQPQHF
few	TRBV14	TRBD1	TRBJ1-2	TGTGCCAGCAGCGACAGGGGAAGCTATGGCTACACCTTC	CASSDRGSYGYTF
NA	TRBV28	NA	TRBJ2-7	TGTGCCAGCAGTTTAAGCAACCCCCCCTACGAGCAGTACTTC	CASSLSNPPYEQYF
NA	TRBV6-6	NA	TRBJ1-1	TGTGCCAGCAGTTATGGTTGGGCGGGGATGAACACTGAAGCTTTCTTT	CASSYGWAGMNTEAFF
NA	TRBV7-2	NA	TRBJ2-3	TGTGCCAGCAGCCCCACCACAGATACGCAGTATTTT	CASSPTTDTQYF
once	TRBV4-3	NA	TRBJ1-6	TGCGCCAGCAGCCAAGAAGGGGAGGGGAATTCACCCCTCCACTTT	CASSQEGEGNSPLHF
NA	TRBV12-5	NA	TRBJ1-1	TGTGCTAGTGGTTCGGGGAGGGGCACTGAAGCTTTCTTT	CASGSGRGTEAFF
NA	TRBV12-5	TRBD1	TRBJ1-1	TGTGCTAGTGGACCCTCAGGGGGCCGGACTGAAGCTTTCTTT	CASGPSGGRTEAFF
NA	TRBV9	TRBD2	TRBJ2-5	TGTGCCAGCAGCGTAGGGTTAGCGGGACCTCCGGAGACCCAGTACTTC	CASSVGLAGPPETQYF
NA	TRBV29-1	NA	TRBJ1-2	TGCAGCGTTAAGCCGGGCCTCCTAGACGTCTACACCTTC	CSVKPGLLDVYTF
NA	TRBV6-5	NA	TRBJ1-2	TGTGCCTGCAGACCCTCGGACAGACCGAGCGGCTACACCTTC	CACRPSDRPSGYTF
NA	TRBV19	NA	TRBJ2-2	TGTGCCAGTAGTATGGTATTCGGCTCGGGGGCGAGCGGGGAGCTGTTTTTT	CASSMVFGSGASGELFF
NA	TRBV6-1	NA	TRBJ1-2	TGTGCCAGCAGTGGTCAGGAGATGGCAGACTATGGCTACACCTTC	CASSGQEMADYGYTF
NA	TRBV7-2	TRBD1	TRBJ2-1	TGTGCCAGCAGTTTTAGGACAGGGTCCTACAATGAGCAGTTCTTC	CASSFRTGSYNEQFF
NA	TRBV7-3	TRBD2	TRBJ2-3	TGTGCCAGCAGCTTAGCGGGGGTTAGCACAGATACGCAGTATTTT	CASSLAGVSTDTQYF
NA	TRBV2	TRBD1	TRBJ1-4	TGTGCCAGCAGAGTACAGGGGGGGGGTGAAAAACTGTTTTTT	CASRVQGGGEKLFF
NA	TRBV30	NA	TRBJ1-5	TGTGCCTGGAGTGTGGGTAGCGGCAATCAGCCCCAGCATTTT	CAWSVGSGNQPQHF
NA	TRBV29-1	TRBD1	TRBJ2-2	TGCAGCGTTGTTGTTGGCGACAGGGGGAACACCGGGGAGCTGTTTTTT	CSVVVGDRGNTGELFF
NA	TRBV18	NA	TRBJ2-5	TGTGCCAGCTCCCTGGATATGGAGACCCAGTACTTC	CASSLDMETQYF
NA	TRBV6-5	NA	TRBJ1-4	TGTGCCAGCAGGGGGGGACACACAACTAATGAAAAACTGTTTTTT	CASRGGHTTNEKLFF
few	TRBV5-1	NA	TRBJ1-5	TGCGCCAGCAGCCCCCTTCCAGGGGGCAATCAGCCCCAGCATTTT	CASSPLPGGNQPQHF
NA	TRBV6-6	NA	TRBJ1-2	TGTGCCAGCAGTTACAGGGACCGCTATGGCTACACCTTC	CASSYRDRYGYTF
NA	TRBV4-2	TRBD1	TRBJ1-3	TGTGCCAGCAGCCAAGAGGGGACAGAAGGAAACACCATATATTTT	CASSQEGTEGNTIYF
once	TRBV27	TRBD1	TRBJ2-5	TGTGCCAGCAGTTTATCAACCGACCCGACAGGGCAAGAGACCCAGTACTTC	CASSLSTDPTGQETQYF
NA	TRBV30	TRBD1	TRBJ2-7	TGTGCCTGGAGTGTTCAGGGGGCCTACGAGCAGTACTTC	CAWSVQGAYEQYF
NA	TRBV9	TRBD1	TRBJ2-7	TGTGCCAGCAGCGCAACCCCCACGGGACAGTCCTACGAGCAGTACTTC	CASSATPTGQSYEQYF
NA	TRBV7-2	NA	TRBJ1-3	TGTGCCAGCAGCTTAGGCTTCGCCGGAAACACCATATATTTT	CASSLGFAGNTIYF
few	TRBV7-2	NA	TRBJ2-4	TGTGCCAGCAGCTTAGCGTCGGAGAATAGCGGCATTCAGTACTTC	CASSLASENSGIQYF
NA	TRBV6-1	NA	TRBJ1-2	TGTGCCAGCAGGGCAGTGGATGGCTACACCTTC	CASRAVDGYTF
once	TRBV27	NA	TRBJ1-6	TGTGCCAGCAGTTCAGGCAGGGTGTTTGGTTCACCCCTCCACTTT	CASSSGRVFGSPLHF